The rows below give T cell receptor beta chains drawn from one sample of a study of T cells in localized non-small cell lung cancer. This table comes from immunoSEQ multiplex PCR, and its TCRdb copy is limited to in-frame clones, with some not included. The sample shows fewer than 30,000 clones, 90% of them seen only once. The starting material was peripheral blood, obtained before any cancer treatment. Every receptor here comes from a woman between 35 and 75 years old with stage I lung adenocarcinoma. CDR3s include the opening cysteine and the closing phenylalanine or tryptophan. The D gene is left open where the match is weak. Clone sizes are given selectively: once, few, many, or a class where the clone is expanded.

J gene	V gene	D gene	clone size	CDR3 DNA	CDR3 protein
TRBJ2-7	TRBV7-2	TRBD2	.	TGTGCCAGCAGCTCCTGGACTAGCGGGAGAAACGAGCAGTACTTC	CASSSWTSGRNEQYF
TRBJ2-7	TRBV19	.	.	TGTGCCAGTAGCCCAATCGAGGGGAAACAGGGAGACGAGCAGTACTTC	CASSPIEGKQGDEQYF
TRBJ1-6	TRBV4-3	.	.	TGCGCCAGCAGCCAGGCCCGAAGCTCACCCCTCCACTTT	CASSQARSSPLHF
TRBJ2-7	TRBV6-5	TRBD2	.	TGTGCCAGCGTTACTTCCCGGGAGGCCGCCTACGAGCAGTACTTC	CASVTSREAAYEQYF
TRBJ2-4	TRBV11-2	TRBD1	.	TGTGCCAGCAGCTTAGCCCTCGGACAGGGAAGGGTAAACATTCAGTACTTC	CASSLALGQGRVNIQYF
TRBJ1-2	TRBV4-3	.	.	TGCGCCAGCAGCCAAGAGGGGAGTGGCTACACCTTC	CASSQEGSGYTF
TRBJ2-7	TRBV6-1	TRBD2	once	TGTGCCAGCAGTGCCCCAGGGACTAGCGGGAGGCCGCAGTACTTC	CASSAPGTSGRPQYF
TRBJ2-2	TRBV6-1	.	.	TGTGCCAGCAGTGAGGAGTTCCGGAGAGGGGGCACCGGGGAGCTGTTTTTT	CASSEEFRRGGTGELFF
TRBJ2-2	TRBV5-4	.	.	TGTGCCAGCAGCTCCCGAGGACAGAACACCGGGGAGCTGTTTTTT	CASSSRGQNTGELFF
TRBJ2-7	TRBV27	TRBD2	.	TGTGCCAGCCGCTTTGCTGCGGGAGAGATCTACGAGCAGTACTTC	CASRFAAGEIYEQYF
TRBJ1-1	TRBV5-1	.	.	TGCGCCAGCAGCTCCGGAGGCCGGAACACTGAAGCTTTCTTT	CASSSGGRNTEAFF
TRBJ1-5	TRBV19	TRBD1	.	TGTGCCAGTAGTAATCACAGGGGCCAAATTAGCAATCAGCCCCAGCATTTT	CASSNHRGQISNQPQHF
TRBJ1-2	TRBV6-6	TRBD1	.	TGTGCCAGCATCGCGACAGGGGGAGTACGAGGCTACACCTTC	CASIATGGVRGYTF
TRBJ2-1	TRBV28	TRBD1	.	TGTGCCAGCAGTTTCCGGGACAGCTACAATGAGCAGTTCTTC	CASSFRDSYNEQFF
TRBJ1-1	TRBV10-3	TRBD1	.	TGTGCCATCAGTCCGCGGACAGGAGGGACGGACACTGAAGCTTTCTTT	CAISPRTGGTDTEAFF
TRBJ2-7	TRBV28	.	.	TGTGCCAGCACCCCCGGGGATTTCCTAGGTGAGCAGTACTTC	CASTPGDFLGEQYF
TRBJ2-3	TRBV7-3	TRBD2	.	TGTGCCAGCAGCCCGGGGCCCAGCGGGAGGCACCATTTT	CASSPGPSGRHHF
TRBJ2-1	TRBV10-1	TRBD2	.	TGCGCCAGCAGCGACACAACTAGCGGCCACTACAATGAGCAGTTCTTC	CASSDTTSGHYNEQFF
TRBJ1-2	TRBV6-1	TRBD1	.	TGTGCCAGCAGTGCGAGCAGGGACAGCCTTTACTATGGCTACACCTTC	CASSASRDSLYYGYTF
TRBJ2-7	TRBV30	.	.	TGTGCCTGGAGCCTCCCCCCCCGGATGTCGCAGACCTACGAGCAGTACTTC	CAWSLPPRMSQTYEQYF
TRBJ1-2	TRBV5-6	.	once	TGTGCCAGCAGCCGGCGGGTATCCCTAAACTATGGCTACACCTTC	CASSRRVSLNYGYTF
TRBJ1-1	TRBV6-5	TRBD1	.	TGTGCCAGCACCCCCCCGACAGGGGGGAGAACTGAAGCTTTCTTT	CASTPPTGGRTEAFF
TRBJ1-2	TRBV7-2	.	.	TGTGCCAGCACGCCTTACCAAACGGGAGGCTACACCTTC	CASTPYQTGGYTF
TRBJ1-2	TRBV7-9	.	.	TGTGCCAGCAGCCCGGAAGGGTTTGACTATGGCTACACCTTC	CASSPEGFDYGYTF
TRBJ2-2	TRBV7-9	.	.	TGTGCCAGCAGCCCCGGCCCCGGGGAGCTGTTTTTT	CASSPGPGELFF
TRBJ2-1	TRBV19	.	.	TGTGCCAGTAATCCAGGAAGGGGGACTATTGAAAATGAGCAGTTCTTC	CASNPGRGTIENEQFF
TRBJ1-1	TRBV29-1	TRBD1	.	TGCAGCGCCCAGAAGGGACAGGGGAACACTGAAGCTTTCTTT	CSAQKGQGNTEAFF
TRBJ1-1	TRBV6-1	.	.	TGTGCCAGCACACAATTCGACATGAACACTGAAGCTTTCTTT	CASTQFDMNTEAFF
TRBJ1-5	TRBV6-5	.	.	TGTGCCAGCAGACAGGGAAATCAGCCCCAGCATTTT	CASRQGNQPQHF
TRBJ1-3	TRBV18	.	.	TGTGCCAGCTCACCGGGACTTGTGGCCATCTCTGGAAACACCATATATTTT	CASSPGLVAISGNTIYF
TRBJ1-6	TRBV6-5	TRBD1	.	TGTGCCCGCCAACAGGGGGTAAGATCACCCCTCCACTTT	CARQQGVRSPLHF
TRBJ1-3	TRBV9	.	.	TGTGCCAGCAGCGTAGCAACGGGGGCTGGAAACACCATATATTTT	CASSVATGAGNTIYF
TRBJ2-2	TRBV19	.	.	TGTGCCAGTAGTCCATCAACCGCGAACACCGGGGAGCTGTTTTTT	CASSPSTANTGELFF
TRBJ2-7	TRBV30	TRBD1	.	TGTGCCTGGAGCAGGGACAGGGGATCCTACGAGCAGTACTTC	CAWSRDRGSYEQYF
TRBJ2-1	TRBV28	TRBD1	.	TGTGCCAGCAGTTTACCCGGACAGGGCAAATACAATGAGCAGTTCTTC	CASSLPGQGKYNEQFF
TRBJ1-2	TRBV2	TRBD1	.	TGTGCCAGCACCTTAATACAGGGGAGCTATGGCTACACCTTC	CASTLIQGSYGYTF
TRBJ2-6	TRBV6-5	TRBD1	.	TGTGCCAGCAGTTACACAGGGGCTGGGGCCAACGTCCTGACTTTC	CASSYTGAGANVLTF
TRBJ1-1	TRBV19	TRBD1	.	TGTGCCAGTAGTTCTCAAGGACAGGGGAGGACTGAAGCTTTCTTT	CASSSQGQGRTEAFF
TRBJ2-7	TRBV5-5	TRBD1	.	TGTGCCAGCAGTCCGACAGGGGTCTACGAGCAGTACTTC	CASSPTGVYEQYF